This T cell receptor (beta chain) is drawn from a study of OX40 agonist ivuxolimab in advanced cancers. In terms of the full investigation: Ivuxolimab was an agonistic, fully human IgG2 monoclonal antibody directed against OX40 (CD134), a costimulatory receptor. Intravenous ivuxolimab was administered to patients every 2 weeks at six dose levels: 0.01, 0.1, 0.3, 1.5, 3 and 10 mg/kg. Of the roughly 52 dose-escalation patients, hepatocellular carcinoma was present in about 20, melanoma in approximately 15, renal cell carcinoma in 9 and head and neck cancer in 9. In the dose-escalation cohort, 82.7% of patients were male, and the mean age was approximately 60 years, with a range of 23 to 79. Prior anti-PD-1, anti-PD-L1 or anti-CTLA-4 therapy was permitted, and checkpoint inhibitors had been received by 30% to 40% of dose-escalation patients. Three dose-escalation patients achieved partial responses, one with hepatocellular carcinoma and two with cutaneous melanoma. Peripheral TCRbeta sequencing aimed to test whether ivuxolimab altered TCR sequence diversity and caused clonal T-cell expansion. The paper reports the monotherapy dose-escalation portion (N of about 56 patients) of the phase I ivuxolimab trial. Overall study results and their limits: After ivuxolimab, CD8+ T cells had more expanded clones than CD4+ T cells on average. Which antigens the clonally expanded peripheral T cells were specific for was not determined. In partial responders in the 0.1-3.0 mg/kg groups, normalized peripheral clonal expansion was found to be among the lowest, especially among CD8+ T cells. Low levels of normalized T-cell clonal expansion were also seen in some patients who did not respond. Clonal expansion of both CD4+ and CD8+ blood T cells was observed from baseline to week 6 at doses 0.1 to 3.0 mg/kg.

For sequencing of the TCRbeta CDR3 region, genomic DNA was extracted from the sorted cells. The immunoSEQ Assay was used for sequencing of TCRbeta CDR3 regions. Sourced from immuneACCESS, this table was stored by TCRdb with only in-frame sequences that have V and J called. A share of the clones is absent; for the studies checked, an unresolved V gene accounts for under half, and the remainder has no known explanation. This sample gives around 69,000 clones in total; around nine tenths of them show up just once. Jointly, the top ten make up 2.5% to 3% of the sample. A word on this clone: No antigen is known for it. Base qualities are not provided; no much larger clone lies one nucleotide away.

In the germline V gene (reference sequence), CDR1 corresponds to LNHDA and CDR2 to SQIVND. V loses 3 bases, J loses 2 bases, and the germline ends lie 8 bases apart. Counted from cysteine to phenylalanine, this CDR3 has 13 amino acids. Only the CDR3 DNA stays, 39 bases, in frame from base 1. Patients with a history of autoimmune disease or receiving systemic immunosuppression were excluded from the trial. In every dose cohort, peripheral blood was drawn for TCR sequencing at baseline, cycle 4 day 1, and cycle 7 day 1. Samples were obtained from an open-label, multicenter, first-in-human phase I dose-escalation trial of ivuxolimab. The trial enrolled adults with locally advanced or metastatic head and neck squamous cell, hepatocellular, melanoma or renal cell carcinoma. CD4+ and CD8+ T cells were sorted separately from peripheral blood before TCR sequencing.

The chain is assembled from TRBV19 and TRBJ2-7, with a weak D call of TRBD1 (6 bases match). Source: CD4+ or CD8+ T cells sorted from blood, taken in a trial of the OX40 agonist ivuxolimab. This clonotype was obtained from an adult with an advanced solid tumor such as melanoma, head and neck, liver or kidney cancer. CDR3 sequence: CASSMDSTYEQYF. The DNA sequence is given as TGTGCCAGTAGTATGGACAGCACCTACGAGCAGTACTTC.